Each of the 17 T cell receptor beta chains below was sequenced from the same sample in a study of T cell repertoires and HLA-DP antigens. Libraries were prepared by immunoSEQ multiplex PCR; TCRdb keeps only in-frame clonotypes and omits some of them. The profile covers about 73,000 clones, with 80% appearing a single time and roughly 1.5% taken by the ten largest. No antigen has been assigned to these receptors. The sample was CD4+ T cells from PBMCs. The receptor source for this set is a man aged 55 to 70 in good health and CMV-seronegative.

The chain has TRBV2 and TRBJ2-7, with no clear D. This CDR3 contains 11 residues. Germline V lookup: CDR1 SNHLY, CDR2 FYNNEI. V lost 6 bases, J lost 2 bases, and 5 bases lay in between. The CDR3 bases are TGTGCCAGCAGCCCGACCTACGAGCAGTACTTC. Translating gives CASSPTYEQYF. The full variable domain, completed using reference TRBV2 and TRBJ2-7, is EPEVTQTPSHQVTQMGQEVILRCVPISNHLYFYWYRQILGQKVEFLVSFYNNEISEKSEIFDDQFSVERPDGSNFTLKIRSTKLEDSAMYFCASSPTYEQYFGPGTRLTVT.

The chain has TRBV7-9 and TRBJ2-1; 7 positions agree with TRBD1. After removal of 2 bases from V and 15 bases from J, the junction contained 10 bases not matched to a gene. The CDR3 is 13 residues long. The germline gives CDR1 SEHNR, CDR2 FQNEAQ (reference sequence). Here the CDR3 reads CASSLPPGQTAFF. CDR3 in DNA: TGTGCCAGCAGCTTACCCCCGGGACAGACGGCGTTCTTC.

V gene TRBV5-1 combines with J gene TRBJ1-1; no clear D. The length of the CDR3 is 15 residues. CDR1 and CDR2 from the germline V gene are SGHRS and YFSETQ. Trimming took off 4 bases at V and 4 bases at J, with 17 bases between the two ends. CDR3 sequence: CASSPVPESGTEAFF. In DNA, the CDR3 is TGCGCCAGCAGCCCGGTACCCGAATCCGGCACTGAAGCTTTCTTT.

This clone occurred a few times. CDR3 coding DNA: TGTGCCAGCAGCTGGGGGGCAGGAGGAGACACCATATATTTT. Residues: CASSWGAGGDTIYF. This chain connects TRBV5-4 to TRBJ1-3, with a possible D match to TRBD1 (6 bases). The CDR3 extends over 14 amino acids. V lost 3 bases and J 8 bases, leaving 15 bases between the germline ends. CDR1 and CDR2 from the germline V gene are SGHNT and YYREEE (reference sequence).

V is TRBV18 and J is TRBJ2-1, with 14 bases that match TRBD2. CDR1 KGHSH and CDR2 LQKENI come from the germline V gene. The length of the CDR3 is 16 residues. After removal of 0 bases from V and 9 bases from J, the junction contained 4 bases not matched to a gene. The CDR3 nucleotides are TGTGCCAGCTCACCACCGGGACTAGCGGGAGAGGCTGAGCAGTTCTTC. This encodes CASSPPGLAGEAEQFF.

Only one count was recorded for this clone. The chain carries TRBV2 and TRBJ1-1, with D maybe TRBD1 (6 bases). CDR3 length: 14 amino acids. V lost 4 bases and J lost 1, with 10 bases in between. From germline, CDR1 is SNHLY and CDR2 FYNNEI. CDR3 sequence: CASSGQGSNTEAFF. The DNA of the CDR3 is TGTGCCAGCAGTGGGCAGGGGTCGAACACTGAAGCTTTCTTT.

The rearrangement links TRBV2 to TRBJ1-4; 9 positions match TRBD1. J lost 8 bases, V lost 10 bases, and 8 bases had no gene match. CDR3 size: 13 residues. Germline V CDR1 and CDR2: SNHLY, FYNNEI. This chain's CDR3 is CATHRGQREKLFF. CDR3 nucleotides: TGTGCCACCCACAGGGGGCAGCGGGAAAAACTGTTTTTT.

This chain joins TRBV15 and TRBJ2-1; D is ambiguous. The CDR3 spans 12 residues. CDR1 and CDR2 (germline): LNHNV, YYDKDF (reference sequence). Between the trimmed V and J ends, which lost 5 bases and 9 bases, there was a span of 11 bases. CDR3 bases: TGTGCCACCAGCTCGCTAGAAATTGAGCAGTTCTTC. Translating gives CATSSLEIEQFF.

The gene calls are TRBV7-9 and TRBJ1-1; D might be TRBD1 (6 bases). This CDR3 spans 17 amino acids. CDR1 SEHNR and CDR2 FQNEAQ come from the germline V gene (reference sequence). V lost 4 bases and J lost 4, with 22 bases in between. CDR3 nucleotide sequence: TGTGCCAGCAGCTCCCCCCGGGTTCTGGGGGCAAGCACTGAAGCTTTCTTT. Translating it yields CASSSPRVLGASTEAFF.

This chain links TRBV6-6 with TRBJ1-6, with D tentatively TRBD1 (6 bases). The germline V gene has CDR1 MNHNY and CDR2 SVGAGI (reference sequence). This CDR3 has 16 residues. Trimming removed 5 bases at V and 0 bases at J, with 11 bases between. CDR3 nucleotides: TGTGCCAGCAGTCCCCCACAGGGCTCCTATAATTCACCCCTCCACTTT. Encoded protein: CASSPPQGSYNSPLHF.

This clone was seen a few times. This chain's CDR3 is CASSQTGQRTEAFF. The DNA for the CDR3 is TGTGCCAGCAGTCAAACGGGACAGAGGACTGAAGCTTTCTTT. This sequence joins TRBV6-5 and TRBJ1-1; 7 bases agree with TRBD1. Germline V gene lookup returns CDR1 MNHEY and CDR2 SVGAGI. This CDR3 comprises 14 residues. After removal of 5 bases from V and 5 bases from J, the junction contained 8 bases not matched to a gene.

The rearrangement links TRBV5-4 to TRBJ2-1; possible D gene TRBD1, 5 bases. CDR1 and CDR2 from the germline V gene are SGHNT and YYREEE (reference sequence). This CDR3 contains 15 residues. Trimming took 3 bases from V and 0 from J, leaving 10 bases between them. The CDR3 DNA reads as TGTGCCAGCAGCTCTGACAGAAGCTCCTACAATGAGCAGTTCTTC. Protein: CASSSDRSSYNEQFF.

This sequence joins TRBV11-3 and TRBJ2-1, with TRBD2 identical over 8 bases. V was clipped by 5 bases and J by 4 bases; unmatched bases: 7. The CDR3 covers 15 residues. Looked up from germline, CDR1 is SGHNT and CDR2 is YENEEA. In DNA form, the CDR3 reads TGTGCCAGCAGCCGCGGGACTAGTGATTACAATGAGCAGTTCTTC. Its translation: CASSRGTSDYNEQFF.

The V and J genes are TRBV2 and TRBJ1-4; D is unclear. The CDR3 has 14 amino acids. Germline-derived CDR1 and CDR2 are SNHLY and FYNNEI. V gave up 3 bases and J gave up 6 bases, with 11 bases separating them. In DNA form, the CDR3 reads TGTGCCAGCAGTGATAGGCGATCCCATGAAAAACTGTTTTTT. Translating gives CASSDRRSHEKLFF.

A remark on this clone: No DNA is shown, since the ends of the CDR3 on it are uncertain; the CDR3 is the one TCRdb lists. The gene calls are TRBV21-1 and TRBJ2-7; the table gives TRBD1 as D, unverified against the DNA. TRBV21-1 is a pseudogene. The CDR3 contains 14 residues when both ends are counted. The CDR3 sequence: CASTVGQGAYEQYV.

To note about this clone: Germline and junction disagree at one end, which may indicate a read error. This rearrangement joins TRBV6-1 to TRBJ1-3, with 7 nucleotides matching TRBD1. From germline, CDR1 is MNHNS and CDR2 SASEGT. This CDR3 has 14 residues. The CDR3 reads CASSDLQGVSPWDF. The CDR3 DNA sequence: TGTGCCAGCAGTGACTTGCAGGGGGTCTCCCCCTGGGATTTT.

V and J are TRBV4-3 and TRBJ1-2; unclear D gene. The length of the CDR3 is 16 residues. Deletions cut 2 bases from V and 7 bases from J, with 20 bases between. Germline CDR1 LGHNA, CDR2 YSLEER. The CDR3 DNA follows: TGCGCCAGCAGCCAATCGAAAGGAGGAGGTTCGGTTGGCTACACCTTC. Translation gives CASSQSKGGGSVGYTF.